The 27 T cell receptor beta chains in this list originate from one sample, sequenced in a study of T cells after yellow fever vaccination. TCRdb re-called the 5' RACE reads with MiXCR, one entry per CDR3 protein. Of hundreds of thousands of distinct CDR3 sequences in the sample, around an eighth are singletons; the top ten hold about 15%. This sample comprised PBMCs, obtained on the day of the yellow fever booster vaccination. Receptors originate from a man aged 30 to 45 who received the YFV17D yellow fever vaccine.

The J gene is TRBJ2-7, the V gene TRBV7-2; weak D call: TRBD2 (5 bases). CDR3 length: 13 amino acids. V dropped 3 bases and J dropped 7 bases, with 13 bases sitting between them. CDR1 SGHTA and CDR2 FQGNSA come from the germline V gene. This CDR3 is CASSLTIRDEQYF. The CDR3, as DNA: TGTGCCAGCAGCTTGACGATCCGGGATGAGCAGTACTTC. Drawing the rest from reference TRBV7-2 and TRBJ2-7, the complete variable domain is GAGVSQSPSNKVTEKGKDVELRCDPISGHTALYWYRQSLGQGLEFLIYFQGNSAPDKSGLPSDRFSAERTGGSVSTLTIQRTQQEDSAVYLCASSLTIRDEQYFGPGTRLTVT.

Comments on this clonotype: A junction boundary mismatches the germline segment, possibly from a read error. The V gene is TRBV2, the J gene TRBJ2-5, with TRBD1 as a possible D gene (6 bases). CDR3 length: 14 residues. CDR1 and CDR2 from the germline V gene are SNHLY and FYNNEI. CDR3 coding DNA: TGTGCCAGCAGTGTCATGCAGGGGCAAGGGACCCAGTACTTC. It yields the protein CASSVMQGQGTQYF.

The CDR3 here is CASSLVLEGGWGYTF. The CDR3 region has the DNA TGTGCCAGCAGTTTGGTCCTAGAAGGGGGGTGGGGCTACACCTTC. The chain recombines TRBV12-3 or TRBV12-4 with TRBJ1-2; D possibly corresponds to TRBD1 (6 bases). With 3 bases removed from V and 8 bases from J, the gap between germline ends came to 19 bases. The CDR3 extends over 15 amino acids.

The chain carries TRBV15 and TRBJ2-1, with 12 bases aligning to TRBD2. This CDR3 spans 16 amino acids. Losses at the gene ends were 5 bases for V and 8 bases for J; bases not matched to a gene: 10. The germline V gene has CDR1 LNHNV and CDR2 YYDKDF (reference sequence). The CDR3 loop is CATSSPLAGGTYEQFF. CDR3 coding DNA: TGTGCCACCAGCTCCCCACTAGCGGGGGGCACTTATGAGCAGTTCTTC.

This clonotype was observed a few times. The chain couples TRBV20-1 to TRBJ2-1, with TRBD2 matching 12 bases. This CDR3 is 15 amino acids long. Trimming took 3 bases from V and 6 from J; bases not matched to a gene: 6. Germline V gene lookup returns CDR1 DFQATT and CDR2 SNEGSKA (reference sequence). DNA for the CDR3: TGCAGTGCTAGTCGGGCTAGCGGGAGGGTCAATGAGCAGTTCTTC. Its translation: CSASRASGRVNEQFF.

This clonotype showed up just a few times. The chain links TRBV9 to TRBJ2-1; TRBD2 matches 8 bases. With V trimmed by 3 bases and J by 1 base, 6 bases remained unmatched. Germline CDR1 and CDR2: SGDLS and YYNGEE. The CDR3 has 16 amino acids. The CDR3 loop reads CASSAPGTSSYNEQFF. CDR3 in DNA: TGTGCCAGCAGCGCACCCGGGACTAGTTCCTACAATGAGCAGTTCTTC. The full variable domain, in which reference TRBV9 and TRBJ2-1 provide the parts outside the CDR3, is DSGVTQTPKHLITATGQRVTLRCSPRSGDLSVYWYQQSLDQGLQFLIQYYNGEERAKGNILERFSAQQFPDLHSELNLSSLELGDSALYFCASSAPGTSSYNEQFFGPGTRLTVL.

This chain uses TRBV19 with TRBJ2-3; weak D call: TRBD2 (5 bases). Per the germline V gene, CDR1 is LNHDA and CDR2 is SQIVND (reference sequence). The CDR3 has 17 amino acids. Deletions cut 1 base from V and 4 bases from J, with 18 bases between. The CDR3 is CASSIAGSASTADTQYF. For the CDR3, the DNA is TGTGCCAGTAGTATAGCAGGTAGCGCATCGACGGCAGATACGCAGTATTTT.

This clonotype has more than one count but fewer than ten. CDR3 in amino acids: CSARFGGKLRDSPLHF. The CDR3 DNA sequence: TGCAGTGCTAGATTTGGCGGGAAGCTTCGGGATTCACCCCTCCACTTT. V usage is TRBV20-1 and J usage is TRBJ1-6, with unresolved D. Germline-derived CDR1 and CDR2 are DFQATT and SNEGSKA (reference sequence). The V and J ends lost 2 bases and 8 bases respectively, with 19 bases between them. The CDR3 is 16 residues long.

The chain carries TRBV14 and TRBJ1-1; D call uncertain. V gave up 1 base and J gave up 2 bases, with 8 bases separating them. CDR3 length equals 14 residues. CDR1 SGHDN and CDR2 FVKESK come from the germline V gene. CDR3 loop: CASSQVITNTEAFF. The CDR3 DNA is TGTGCCAGCAGCCAAGTCATAACCAACACTGAAGCTTTCTTT.

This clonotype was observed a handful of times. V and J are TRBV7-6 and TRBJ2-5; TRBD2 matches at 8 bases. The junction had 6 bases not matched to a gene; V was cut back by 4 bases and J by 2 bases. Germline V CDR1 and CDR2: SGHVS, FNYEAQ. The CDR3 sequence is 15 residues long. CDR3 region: CASSSGKREQETQYF. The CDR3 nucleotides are TGTGCCAGCAGCTCCGGCAAGCGGGAGCAAGAGACCCAGTACTTC. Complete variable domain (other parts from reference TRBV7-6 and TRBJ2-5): GAGVSQSPRYKVTKRGQDVALRCDPISGHVSLYWYRQALGQGPEFLTYFNYEAQQDKSGLPNDRFSAERPEGSISTLTIQRTEQRDSAMYRCASSSGKREQETQYFGPGTRLLVL.

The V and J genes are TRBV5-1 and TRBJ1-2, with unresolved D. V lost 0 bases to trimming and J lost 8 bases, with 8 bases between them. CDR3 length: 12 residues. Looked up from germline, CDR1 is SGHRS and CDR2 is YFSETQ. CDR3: CASSLGREGYTF. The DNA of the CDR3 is TGCGCCAGCAGCTTGGGGCGCGAGGGCTACACCTTC.

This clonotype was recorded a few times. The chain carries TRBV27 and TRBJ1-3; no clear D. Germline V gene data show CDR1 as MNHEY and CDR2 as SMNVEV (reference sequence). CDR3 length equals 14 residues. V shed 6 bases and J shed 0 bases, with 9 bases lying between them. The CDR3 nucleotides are TGTGCCAGCAGCGACACCTTCTCTGGAAACACCATATATTTT. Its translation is CASSDTFSGNTIYF.

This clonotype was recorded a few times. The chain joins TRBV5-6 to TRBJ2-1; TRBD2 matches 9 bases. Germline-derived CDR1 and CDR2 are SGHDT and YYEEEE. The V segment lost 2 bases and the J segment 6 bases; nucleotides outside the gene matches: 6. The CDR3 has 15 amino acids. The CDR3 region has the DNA TGTGCCAGCAGCTTTACAGCGGGAGGTCGCAATGAGCAGTTCTTC. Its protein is CASSFTAGGRNEQFF.

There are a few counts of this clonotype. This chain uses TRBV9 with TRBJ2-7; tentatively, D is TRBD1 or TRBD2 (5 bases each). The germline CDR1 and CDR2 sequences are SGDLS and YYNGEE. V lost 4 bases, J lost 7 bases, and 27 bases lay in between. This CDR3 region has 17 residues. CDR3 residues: CASSRGTPGFPPVEQYF. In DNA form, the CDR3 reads TGTGCCAGCAGCCGAGGGACGCCGGGGTTCCCCCCTGTTGAGCAGTACTTC.

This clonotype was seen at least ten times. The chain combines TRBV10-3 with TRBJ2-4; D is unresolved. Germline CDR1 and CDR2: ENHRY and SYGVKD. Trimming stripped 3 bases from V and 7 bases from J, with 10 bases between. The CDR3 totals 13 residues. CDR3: CAISDPTKNIQYF. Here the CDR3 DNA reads TGTGCCATCAGTGACCCGACGAAGAACATTCAGTACTTC.

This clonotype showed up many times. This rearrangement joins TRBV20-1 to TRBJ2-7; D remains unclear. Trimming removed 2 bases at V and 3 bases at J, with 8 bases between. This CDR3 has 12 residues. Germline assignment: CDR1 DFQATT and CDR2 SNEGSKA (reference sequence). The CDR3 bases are TGCAGTGCTAGACCGGTCCTCTACGAGCAGTACTTC. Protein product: CSARPVLYEQYF.

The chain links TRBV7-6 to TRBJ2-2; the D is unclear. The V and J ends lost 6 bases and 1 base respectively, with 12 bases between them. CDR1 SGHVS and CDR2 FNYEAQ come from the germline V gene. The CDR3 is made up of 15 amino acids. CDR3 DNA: TGTGCCAGCAGATCCTTAGAAATGAACACCGGGGAGCTGTTTTTT. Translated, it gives CASRSLEMNTGELFF.

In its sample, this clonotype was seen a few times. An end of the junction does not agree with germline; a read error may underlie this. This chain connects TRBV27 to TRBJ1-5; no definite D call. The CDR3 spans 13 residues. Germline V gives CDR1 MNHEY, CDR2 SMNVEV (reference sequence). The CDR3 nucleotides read TGTGCCACCAGTCTCGGGCAGAATCAGCCCCAGCATTTT. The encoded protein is CATSLGQNQPQHF.

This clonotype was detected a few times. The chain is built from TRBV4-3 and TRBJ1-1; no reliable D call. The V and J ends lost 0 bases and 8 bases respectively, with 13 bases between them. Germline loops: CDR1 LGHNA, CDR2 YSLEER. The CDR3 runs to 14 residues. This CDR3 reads CASSQDSSRREAFF. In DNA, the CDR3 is TGCGCCAGCAGCCAAGATAGTAGTAGGCGGGAAGCTTTCTTT.

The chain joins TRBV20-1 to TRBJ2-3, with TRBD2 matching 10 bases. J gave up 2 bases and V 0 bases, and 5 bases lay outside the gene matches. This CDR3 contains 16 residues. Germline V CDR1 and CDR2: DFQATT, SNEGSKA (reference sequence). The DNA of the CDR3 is TGCAGTGCTAGAGATCCACTAGCGGGAATCACAGATACGCAGTATTTT. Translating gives CSARDPLAGITDTQYF.

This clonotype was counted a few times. CDR3 protein: CASSPAGAAIYEQYF. In nucleotides, the CDR3 is TGTGCCAGCAGCCCCGCAGGGGCAGCAATCTACGAGCAGTACTTC. The chain carries TRBV7-2 and TRBJ2-7, with TRBD1 as a possible D gene (6 bases). The CDR3 is 15 residues long. Looked up from germline, CDR1 is SGHTA and CDR2 is FQGNSA. Trimming shortened V by 5 bases and J by 3 bases, and 17 bases separated the two germline ends. Complete variable domain (other parts from reference TRBV7-2 and TRBJ2-7): GAGVSQSPSNKVTEKGKDVELRCDPISGHTALYWYRQSLGQGLEFLIYFQGNSAPDKSGLPSDRFSAERTGGSVSTLTIQRTQQEDSAVYLCASSPAGAAIYEQYFGPGTRLTVT.

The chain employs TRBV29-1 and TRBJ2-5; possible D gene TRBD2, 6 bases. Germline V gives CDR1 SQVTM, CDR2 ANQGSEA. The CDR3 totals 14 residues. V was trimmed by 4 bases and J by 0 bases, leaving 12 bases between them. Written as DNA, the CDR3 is TGCAGCGTTGTGGTAGCGGAGAACCAAGAGACCCAGTACTTC. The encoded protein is CSVVVAENQETQYF.

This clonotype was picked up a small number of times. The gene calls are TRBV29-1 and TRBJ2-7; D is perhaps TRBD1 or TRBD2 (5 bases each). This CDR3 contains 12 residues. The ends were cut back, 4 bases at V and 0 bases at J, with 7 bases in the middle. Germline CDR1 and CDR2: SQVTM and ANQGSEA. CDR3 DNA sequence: TGCAGCGTTGCGGGGACCTCCTACGAGCAGTACTTC. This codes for CSVAGTSYEQYF.

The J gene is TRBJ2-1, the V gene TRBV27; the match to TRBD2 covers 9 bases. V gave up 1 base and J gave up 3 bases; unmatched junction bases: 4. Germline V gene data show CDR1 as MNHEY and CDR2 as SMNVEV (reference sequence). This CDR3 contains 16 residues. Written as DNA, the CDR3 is TGTGCCAGCAGTTTATTGGAGCGGGAGGACTACAATGAGCAGTTCTTC. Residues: CASSLLEREDYNEQFF.

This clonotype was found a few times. CDR3 amino acids: CASSLAGDRAYEQYF. The CDR3 DNA sequence: TGTGCCAGCAGTTTAGCGGGGGACAGGGCATACGAGCAGTACTTC. This chain connects TRBV12-3 or TRBV12-4 to TRBJ2-7, with 9 bases identical to TRBD1. After removal of 0 bases from V and 4 bases from J, the junction contained 4 bases not matched to a gene. This CDR3 has 15 residues.

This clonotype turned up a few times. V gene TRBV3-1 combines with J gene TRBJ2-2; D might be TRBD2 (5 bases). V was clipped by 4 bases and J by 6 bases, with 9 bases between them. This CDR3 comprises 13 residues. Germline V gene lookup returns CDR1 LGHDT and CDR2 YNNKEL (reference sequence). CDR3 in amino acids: CASSPEEAGELFF. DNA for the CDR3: TGTGCCAGCAGCCCGGAGGAGGCCGGGGAGCTGTTTTTT.

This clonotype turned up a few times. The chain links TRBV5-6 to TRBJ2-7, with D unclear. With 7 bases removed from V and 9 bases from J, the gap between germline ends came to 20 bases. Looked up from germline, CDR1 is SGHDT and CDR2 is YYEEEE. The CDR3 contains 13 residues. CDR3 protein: CASRFFRAPGQYF. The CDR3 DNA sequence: TGTGCCAGCCGGTTCTTCAGAGCCCCCGGGCAGTACTTC.